This T cell receptor (beta chain) was recovered during a study of radiotherapy plus CTLA-4 blockade in lung cancer. Study-wide findings and caveats: Subsequent to radiotherapy plus ipilimumab, tumor-derived TCR clones underwent expansion in blood. The authors reported that early blood T cell clone dynamics, with interferon-beta, best predicted response.

Some clones are missing from TCRdb's copy, which holds only in-frame ones; the method was immunoSEQ multiplex PCR. The sample lists 100,000 to 150,000 clones; 90% were seen once. The CDR3 runs to 15 residues. The ends were cut back, 4 bases at V and 5 bases at J, with 17 bases in the middle. Germline V gene lookup returns CDR1 LNHDA and CDR2 SQIVND (reference sequence). It was focal radiation plus CTLA-4 blockade with ipilimumab that patients with chemo-refractory metastatic non-small-cell lung cancer received. This clone was detected only a few times. Its antigen is currently unknown. The receptor was isolated from a human donor with non-small cell lung cancer that progressed on radiotherapy plus ipilimumab. V is TRBV19 and J is TRBJ2-5, with TRBD1 as a possible D gene (5 bases). The material sequenced was peripheral blood, taken from a patient treated with radiotherapy plus ipilimumab. CDR3 sequence: CASSRGTYDRETQYF. CDR3 DNA: TGTGCCAGTAGTAGGGGCACATACGACCGTGAGACCCAGTACTTC.